This entry describes one T cell receptor beta chain. What it binds is unknown. The data were taken from a study of blood T cell dynamics during melanoma immunotherapy. The germline CDR1 and CDR2 sequences are MNHNY and SVGAGI (reference sequence). The CDR3 is 15 residues long. Trimming removed 0 bases from V and 11 bases from J, with 19 bases in between. Measured with immunoSEQ multiplex PCR; TCRdb has only the in-frame clones, and not every one. This table has around 16,000 clones, less than 95% appearing once. General study points: The most clonal sorted CD8+ subset, immune-effector cells, was closest to cell-free DNA CDR3 sequences.

The time point was: week 3, after first cycle of checkpoint inhibitor. The chain couples TRBV6-6 to TRBJ2-5, with D tentatively TRBD2 (6 bases). The TCR was taken from a human donor with melanoma. The specimen was effector memory CD8+ T cells from blood, collected from a patient treated with checkpoint blockade. The CDR3 nucleotides are TGTGCCAGCAGTTACTCGGGAGGATCCCTCGGGGAGCAGTACTTC. It specifies CASSYSGGSLGEQYF.